The 5 T cell receptor beta chains in this list originate from one sample, sequenced in a study of human T cells and chemical hapten exposure. Documented time point: patch test 3, about 24 weeks after DPC sensitization. The treatment denotes: therapeutic diphenylcyclopropenone sensitization with weekly scalp DPC. TCRdb re-derived calls from the RACE reads in MiXCR, one entry per CDR3 protein. This sample yields 190,000 or so distinct CDR3 sequences, of which under 25% are seen a single time; 2.5% belongs to the top ten. This specimen was whole blood, taken in connection with sensitization to the hapten diphenylcyclopropenone (DPC). The receptors shown here come from a woman in her thirties or forties with alopecia areata. Some clones in this sample may be carry-over from other donors' samples.

This clonotype was counted between two and nine times. The rearrangement links TRBV20-1 to TRBJ2-7; TRBD2 agrees at 13 bases. With V trimmed by 0 bases and J by 5 bases, 4 bases remained unmatched. CDR1 and CDR2 from the germline V gene are DFQATT and SNEGSKA (reference sequence). This CDR3 is built from 15 residues. CDR3 DNA: TGCAGTGCTAGAGATGGGACTAGCGGGGCCCACGAGCAGTACTTC. It yields the protein CSARDGTSGAHEQYF.

The chain links TRBV27 to TRBJ2-3, with 9 positions matching TRBD2. The germline gives CDR1 MNHEY, CDR2 SMNVEV (reference sequence). Trimming took 2 bases from V and 6 from J; bases not matched to a gene: 9. The CDR3 length is 16 residues. DNA of the CDR3: TGTGCCAGCAGTTTAAGGGTGGCGGGAGGGCCCGATACGCAGTATTTT. Amino acid sequence: CASSLRVAGGPDTQYF.

This chain uses TRBV20-1 with TRBJ2-7; 9 bases match TRBD2. V was clipped by 5 bases and J by 2 bases; unmatched bases: 10. The germline CDR1 and CDR2 sequences are DFQATT and SNEGSKA (reference sequence). This CDR3 has 15 residues. As DNA, the CDR3 is TGCAGTGCTGGAATAGGACTAGCGAGAACCTACGAGCAGTACTTC. This translates into CSAGIGLARTYEQYF.

This clonotype turned up a few times. The rearrangement uses TRBV4-2 and TRBJ2-3; TRBD2 matches 9 bases. CDR1 is LGHNA and CDR2 is YNFKEQ in the germline V gene. The CDR3 runs to 17 residues. V shed 1 base, J shed 2 bases, and the junction held 7 bases outside the gene matches. DNA of the CDR3: TGTGCCAGCAGCCAAGGCGTACTAGCGGGCGACACAGATACGCAGTATTTT. Translating it yields CASSQGVLAGDTDTQYF.

The table lists this clonotype with a few counts. Written as DNA, the CDR3 is TGTGCCAGCAGCCAAAGGACTCGCACCGGGGAGCTGTTTTTT. Translation gives CASSQRTRTGELFF. The V and J genes are TRBV3-1 and TRBJ2-2, with TRBD2 as a possible D gene (5 bases). The CDR3 length is 14 residues. V lost 2 bases and J lost 4, with 8 bases in between. Germline V gene sequence: CDR1 LGHDT, CDR2 YNNKEL (reference sequence).